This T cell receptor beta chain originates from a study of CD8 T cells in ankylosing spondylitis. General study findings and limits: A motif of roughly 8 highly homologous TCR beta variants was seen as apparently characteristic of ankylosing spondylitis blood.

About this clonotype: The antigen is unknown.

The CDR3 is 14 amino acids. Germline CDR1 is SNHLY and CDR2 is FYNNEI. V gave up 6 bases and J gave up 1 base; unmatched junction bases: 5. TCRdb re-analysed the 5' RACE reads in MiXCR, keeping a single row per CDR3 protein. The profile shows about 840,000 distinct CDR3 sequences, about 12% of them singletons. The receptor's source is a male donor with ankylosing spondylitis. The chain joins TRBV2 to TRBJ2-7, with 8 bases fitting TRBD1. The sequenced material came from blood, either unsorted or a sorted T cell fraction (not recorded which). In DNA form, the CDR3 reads TGTGCCAGCAGAACGACAGGGGCATCCTACGAGCAGTACTTC. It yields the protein CASRTTGASYEQYF.